This passage covers 18 T cell receptor beta chains from one sample sequenced in a study of T-cell memory formation after mild COVID-19 (TCRdb year 2021). Libraries were built with 5' RACE. Sequencing took place on an Illumina NovaSeq 6000. Using fastp at Q25 and MiXCR, TCRdb reprocessed the public reads and kept productive beta chains. Rows merge per CDR3 protein into single entries with the most common DNA and genes. The sample table records 300,000 to 350,000 distinct CDR3 sequences; roughly an eighth of these occur just once. Of the sample, around a fifth falls within the top ten clones. Source material: PBMCs or a T cell subset sorted from them (not recorded which). These receptor sequences come from a man in his late teens or twenties who had mild COVID-19 (a few samples of this study predate the infection). The sample titles of this study are shuffled in the database, so cell type and time point are left out; the donor was told from shared clones.

This clonotype occurred a few times. V gene TRBV6-5 combines with J gene TRBJ1-1; no reliable D call. CDR1 and CDR2 from the germline V gene are MNHEY and SVGAGI. V was pared by 1 base and J by 4 bases, with 13 bases between. This CDR3 contains 15 residues. CDR3: CASSYWMRDSTEAFF. DNA of the CDR3: TGTGCCAGCAGTTACTGGATGAGGGATAGCACTGAAGCTTTCTTT.

In this sample, this clonotype turned up a few times. V usage is TRBV15 and J usage is TRBJ1-1; D gene uncertain. V lost 3 bases, J lost 0 bases, and 5 bases lay in between. CDR1 and CDR2 (germline): LNHNV, YYDKDF (reference sequence). The CDR3 consists of 13 residues. The CDR3 bases are TGTGCCACCAGCAGGAGGGTGAACACTGAAGCTTTCTTT. Translating gives CATSRRVNTEAFF.

The rearrangement uses TRBV12-3 or TRBV12-4 and TRBJ1-5; the match to TRBD1 covers 8 bases. This CDR3 region has 14 residues. Losses at the gene ends were 7 bases for V and 4 bases for J; bases not matched to a gene: 6. CDR3 sequence (DNA): TGTGCCAGCACCGCGGACAGGGCAAATCAGCCCCAGCATTTT. Its protein is CASTADRANQPQHF.

V and J are TRBV19 and TRBJ2-3; 10 bases map to TRBD1. CDR3 length: 14 residues. The V gene end was trimmed by 4 bases and the J gene end by 5 bases; junction bases not matched to a gene: 3. Germline V gives CDR1 LNHDA, CDR2 SQIVND (reference sequence). Here the CDR3 DNA reads TGTGCCAGTAGTAAGACAGGGGGCGGAGATACGCAGTATTTT. As protein: CASSKTGGGDTQYF.

The chain employs TRBV7-9 and TRBJ2-7; 8 bases are a match to TRBD1. Trimming at V came to 5 bases and at J to 1 base, leaving 10 bases not matched to a gene. The germline V gene encodes CDR1 SEHNR and CDR2 FQNEAQ (reference sequence). The CDR3 loop spans 16 amino acids. The CDR3 coding sequence is TGTGCCAGCAGCCCCCTCTTGGGACAGGCTTCCTACGAGCAGTACTTC. Translation gives CASSPLLGQASYEQYF.

V gene TRBV6-5 combines with J gene TRBJ1-6; tentative D call: TRBD1 (5 bases). CDR3 size: 17 residues. Trimming stripped 5 bases from V and 3 bases from J, with 17 bases between. The germline CDR1 and CDR2 sequences are MNHEY and SVGAGI. This CDR3 reads CASSTGTPKFYNSPLHF. The CDR3 nucleotides read TGTGCCAGCAGTACCGGGACGCCGAAGTTCTATAATTCACCCCTCCACTTT.

In its sample, this clonotype ranks as medium-sized (0.01 to 0.1%). The V call is TRBV4-1, the J call TRBJ1-1; D not resolved. Trimming removed 4 bases at V and 6 bases at J, with 12 bases between. Germline CDR1 and CDR2: MGHRA and YSYEKL. The CDR3 has 13 residues. The CDR3 loop reads CASSPREVAEAFF. CDR3 bases: TGCGCCAGCAGCCCTAGGGAGGTGGCTGAAGCTTTCTTT.

The chain carries TRBV4-3 and TRBJ1-4; 10 bases are shared with TRBD1. V shed 3 bases, J shed 8 bases, and the junction held 3 bases outside the gene matches. The CDR3 runs 14 residues. CDR1 and CDR2 (germline): LGHNA, YSLEER. The DNA of the CDR3 is TGCGCCAGCAGCCAGGGACAGGGGATAGAAAAACTGTTTTTT. Encoded protein: CASSQGQGIEKLFF.

This clonotype has only a few counts. J is TRBJ1-1 and V is TRBV24-1, with D perhaps matching TRBD1 (5 bases). This CDR3 is 11 amino acids long. CDR1 is KGHDR, CDR2 SFDVKD, per germline. Trimming pared 3 bases from V and 10 bases from J, leaving 8 bases between. CDR3 DNA: TGTGCCACCAGTGATGATGGGGGAGCTTTCTTT. Translation gives CATSDDGGAFF.

This clonotype showed up just a few times. This chain connects TRBV25-1 to TRBJ2-3; TRBD2 aligns across 8 bases. The CDR3 has 18 amino acids. CDR1 and CDR2 from the germline V gene are MGHDK and SYGVNS. V lost 2 bases, J lost 0 bases, and 10 bases stayed unmatched. For the CDR3, the DNA is TGTGCCAGCAGTGAACTGCCTGGTAGCGGGGCTAGCACAGATACGCAGTATTTT. It encodes CASSELPGSGASTDTQYF.

This clonotype has more than one count but fewer than ten. The chain is built from TRBV18 and TRBJ2-7, with D perhaps being TRBD1 or TRBD2 (5 bases each). V was trimmed by 5 bases and J by 4 bases, leaving 12 bases between them. The CDR3 sequence is 13 residues long. Germline-derived CDR1 and CDR2 are KGHSH and LQKENI. The CDR3 nucleotides read TGTGCCAGCTCAACAGGACGGGATTACGAGCAGTACGTC. Translation: CASSTGRDYEQYV.

V usage is TRBV12-5 and J usage is TRBJ2-1; D is possibly TRBD1 or TRBD2 (5 bases each). The CDR3 is 12 amino acids. V gave up 7 bases and J gave up 7 bases, with 11 bases separating them. Germline V gene sequence: CDR1 LGHNT, CDR2 FRNRAP. This chain's CDR3 is CASAFGGNEQFF. The CDR3 DNA follows: TGTGCTAGTGCTTTTGGGGGAAATGAGCAGTTCTTC.

The V gene is TRBV28, the J gene TRBJ1-4; D not certain. Trimming left V 4 bases short and J 0 bases short, with 9 bases between. The CDR3 spans 15 residues. Germline lookup yields CDR1 MDHEN and CDR2 SYDVKM. CDR3 nucleotide sequence: TGTGCCAGCAGTTCCCTGACGGCAACTAATGAAAAACTGTTTTTT. Translated: CASSSLTATNEKLFF.

J is TRBJ2-7 and V is TRBV6-1; 10 nucleotides match TRBD1. The J segment lost 1 base and the V segment lost 6 bases, leaving 9 bases of the junction unmatched. Germline lookup yields CDR1 MNHNS and CDR2 SASEGT. The CDR3 is 16 residues long. CDR3 nucleotides: TGTGCCAGCAGGGGGTCGCCGGGACAGGGGTCCTACGAGCAGTACGTC. As protein: CASRGSPGQGSYEQYV.

This clonotype has only a few counts. The V and J genes are TRBV11-2 and TRBJ2-1; tentative D call: TRBD2 (5 bases). Germline V gives CDR1 SGHAT, CDR2 FQNNGV. Trimming cost V 4 bases and J 6 bases, with 16 bases left between them. CDR3 length: 15 residues. The CDR3 region has the DNA TGTGCCAGCAGCTATCTTCCGGCAGGAGGCAATGAGCAGTTCTTC. Protein sequence: CASSYLPAGGNEQFF.

This clonotype has ten or more counts. V and J are TRBV6-6 and TRBJ2-1; 10 bases are shared with TRBD2. The J segment lost 7 bases and the V segment lost 7 bases, leaving 10 bases of the junction unmatched. The CDR3 contains 15 residues. Germline CDR1 is MNHNY and CDR2 is SVGAGI (reference sequence). CDR3 DNA: TGTGCCAGCATAGCGGGGGGCATCGGCAGGAATGAGCAGTTCTTC. As protein: CASIAGGIGRNEQFF.

A few counts support this clonotype. The V call is TRBV6-5, the J call TRBJ1-5; no clear D gene. Trimming removed 6 bases from V and 5 bases from J, with 11 bases in between. From germline, CDR1 is MNHEY and CDR2 SVGAGI. The CDR3 is 13 residues long. The CDR3 region is CASRLDGDQPQHF. For the CDR3, the DNA is TGTGCCAGCAGGTTAGACGGAGATCAGCCCCAGCATTTT.

A note on this clonotype: A read error may produce the germline difference seen at one junction end. The J gene is TRBJ2-7, the V gene TRBV9, with TRBD2 matching 12 bases. The germline V gene encodes CDR1 SGDLS and CDR2 YYNGEE. The CDR3 extends over 16 amino acids. Here the CDR3 reads CASSVAGLAGPYEQYF. CDR3 nucleotides: TGTGCAAGCAGCGTAGCGGGACTAGCGGGCCCCTACGAGCAGTACTTC.